These 8 T cell receptor beta chains came from one sample sequenced in a study of T cell responses to AZD1222 COVID-19 vaccine. This table comes from immunoSEQ multiplex PCR, and its TCRdb copy is limited to in-frame clones, with some not included. The repertoire holds around 140,000 clones, with about 89% as singletons. The material was peripheral blood, obtained 28 days after the second dose of the MenACWY control vaccine. The receptors come from an adult who received the MenACWY meningococcal vaccine as a control.

The chain is built from TRBV27 and TRBJ1-2, with a weak D call TRBD1 (5 bases). Germline-derived CDR1 and CDR2 are MNHEY and SMNVEV (reference sequence). The ends were cut back, 6 bases at V and 0 bases at J, with 11 bases in the middle. CDR3 length: 14 amino acids. CDR3 loop: CASSRPGPNYGYTF. CDR3 DNA: TGTGCCAGCAGCCGTCCGGGACCTAACTATGGCTACACCTTC.

The rearrangement links TRBV6-4 to TRBJ2-5; possible D gene TRBD1, 5 bases. The CDR3 runs 12 residues. Germline assignment: CDR1 MRHNA and CDR2 SNTAGT. The ends were cut back, 4 bases at V and 4 bases at J, with 7 bases in the middle. The CDR3 spells CASSVRGETQYF. The CDR3 DNA follows: TGTGCCAGCAGTGTAAGGGGAGAGACCCAGTACTTC.

This clone was counted only a few times. The CDR3 sequence: CASGGPFSYEQYF. The CDR3 DNA is TGTGCCAGTGGGGGGCCGTTCTCCTACGAGCAGTACTTC. The chain employs TRBV2 and TRBJ2-7; D might be TRBD1 or TRBD2, each matching 6 bases. Germline assignment: CDR1 SNHLY and CDR2 FYNNEI. The V end lost 9 bases, the J end lost 0 bases, and 12 bases lay between the germline ends. The CDR3 totals 13 residues.

V and J are TRBV6-5 and TRBJ1-4; D is undetermined. The CDR3 runs to 15 residues. Deletions cut 9 bases from V and 8 bases from J, with 22 bases between. The germline V gene has CDR1 MNHEY and CDR2 SVGAGI. CDR3 loop: CASTESRTLGEKLFF. The CDR3 DNA sequence: TGTGCCAGTACCGAAAGTAGGACCTTGGGGGAAAAACTGTTTTTT.

The chain combines TRBV11-2 with TRBJ1-6, with TRBD1 as a possible D gene (6 bases). V lost 1 base, J lost 6 bases, and 10 bases lay in between. The CDR3 loop spans 15 amino acids. Germline CDR1 and CDR2: SGHAT and FQNNGV. CDR3 sequence reads: CASSLGGAGNSPLHF. Written as DNA, the CDR3 is TGTGCCAGCAGCTTAGGGGGGGCTGGTAATTCACCCCTCCACTTT.

With regard to this clone: Other DNA sequences from this sample encode an identical CDR3 as well. The V call is TRBV10-3, the J call TRBJ1-2; possible D gene TRBD1, 6 bases. The CDR3 contains 14 residues. Germline lookup yields CDR1 ENHRY and CDR2 SYGVKD. V lost 0 bases and J lost 8, with 13 bases in between. In DNA, the CDR3 is TGTGCCATCAGTGAGTCTGAGGGGGAGCGGGGCTACACCTTC. It specifies CAISESEGERGYTF.

V and J are TRBV6-2 or TRBV6-3 and TRBJ2-7, with D possibly being TRBD1 or TRBD2 (5 bases each). CDR1 and CDR2 from the germline V gene are MNHEY and SVGEGT. The CDR3 is made up of 17 amino acids. Trimming shortened V by 0 bases and J by 6 bases, and 21 bases separated the two germline ends. In DNA form, the CDR3 reads TGTGCCAGCAGTTACTCGATCGAACTAGGGGATGCGGGCGAGCAGTACTTC. Encoded protein: CASSYSIELGDAGEQYF.

This chain joins TRBV5-1 and TRBJ2-2, with D perhaps matching TRBD2 (5 bases). V lost 0 bases and J 2 bases, leaving 11 bases between the germline ends. Germline V gene data show CDR1 as SGHRS and CDR2 as YFSETQ. CDR3 size: 16 residues. The CDR3 DNA sequence: TGCGCCAGCAGCTTGGCCGGAGCGGAAAACACCGGGGAGCTGTTTTTT. Amino acid sequence: CASSLAGAENTGELFF. The full variable domain, completed using reference TRBV5-1 and TRBJ2-2, is KAGVTQTPRYLIKTRGQQVTLSCSPISGHRSVSWYQQTPGQGLQFLFEYFSETQRNKGNFPGRFSGRQFSNSRSEMNVSTLELGDSALYLCASSLAGAENTGELFFGEGSRLTVL.